The clone carrying this T cell receptor (beta chain) was counted only a few times. The sample belongs to a study of patients and donors after allogeneic stem cell transplantation. One entry per CDR3 protein, called by TCRdb with MiXCR from the RT-PCR reads. The sample gives some 200,000 distinct CDR3 sequences, around two fifths of which show up once; 33% is in the top ten. CDR1 is MDHEN and CDR2 is SYDVKM in the germline V gene. V was trimmed by 3 bases and J by 8 bases, leaving 8 bases between them. This CDR3 has 13 residues. Sequenced material: blood, either unsorted or a sorted T cell fraction (not recorded which). The V and J genes are TRBV28 and TRBJ1-6; TRBD1 might be the D (5 bases). The receptor was derived from a human donor who was either an allogeneic HSCT recipient or a stem cell or donor lymphocyte infusion donor (not recorded which). It is not recorded whose cells these are; they may come from a transplant donor. CDR3 protein: CASSFRGDSPLHF. For the CDR3, the DNA is TGTGCCAGCAGTTTTCGGGGGGATTCACCCCTCCACTTT.